Listed here are 2 T cell receptor beta chains from one sample, sequenced in a study of blood T cell repertoires in COVID-19. Repertoires were generated with immunoSEQ multiplex PCR, while TCRdb's copy carries only in-frame clones and drops some. The data contain fewer than 150,000 clones, roughly four fifths of them singletons. Sequenced sample: peripheral blood. The source of these receptors is a human donor in a cohort sampled during active COVID-19.

The chain has TRBV15 and TRBJ1-1; 7 bases map to TRBD1. CDR1 and CDR2 from the germline V gene are LNHNV and YYDKDF (reference sequence). This CDR3 is built from 15 residues. J lost 4 bases, V lost 6 bases, and 11 bases had no gene match. Written as DNA, the CDR3 is TGTGCCACCAGGCTAGACAGGGCGGGGGGCACTGAAGCTTTCTTT. Translating gives CATRLDRAGGTEAFF.

CDR3 sequence (DNA): TGCGCCAGCAGCCTCCAACCCCCAGTCAGCGGGACCTCCTACGAGCAGTACTTC. It specifies CASSLQPPVSGTSYEQYF. The chain links TRBV4-1 to TRBJ2-7; 7 bases fit TRBD2. J was trimmed by 0 bases and V by 4 bases; bases with no gene match: 15. The CDR3 sequence is 18 residues long. Germline lookup yields CDR1 MGHRA and CDR2 YSYEKL.